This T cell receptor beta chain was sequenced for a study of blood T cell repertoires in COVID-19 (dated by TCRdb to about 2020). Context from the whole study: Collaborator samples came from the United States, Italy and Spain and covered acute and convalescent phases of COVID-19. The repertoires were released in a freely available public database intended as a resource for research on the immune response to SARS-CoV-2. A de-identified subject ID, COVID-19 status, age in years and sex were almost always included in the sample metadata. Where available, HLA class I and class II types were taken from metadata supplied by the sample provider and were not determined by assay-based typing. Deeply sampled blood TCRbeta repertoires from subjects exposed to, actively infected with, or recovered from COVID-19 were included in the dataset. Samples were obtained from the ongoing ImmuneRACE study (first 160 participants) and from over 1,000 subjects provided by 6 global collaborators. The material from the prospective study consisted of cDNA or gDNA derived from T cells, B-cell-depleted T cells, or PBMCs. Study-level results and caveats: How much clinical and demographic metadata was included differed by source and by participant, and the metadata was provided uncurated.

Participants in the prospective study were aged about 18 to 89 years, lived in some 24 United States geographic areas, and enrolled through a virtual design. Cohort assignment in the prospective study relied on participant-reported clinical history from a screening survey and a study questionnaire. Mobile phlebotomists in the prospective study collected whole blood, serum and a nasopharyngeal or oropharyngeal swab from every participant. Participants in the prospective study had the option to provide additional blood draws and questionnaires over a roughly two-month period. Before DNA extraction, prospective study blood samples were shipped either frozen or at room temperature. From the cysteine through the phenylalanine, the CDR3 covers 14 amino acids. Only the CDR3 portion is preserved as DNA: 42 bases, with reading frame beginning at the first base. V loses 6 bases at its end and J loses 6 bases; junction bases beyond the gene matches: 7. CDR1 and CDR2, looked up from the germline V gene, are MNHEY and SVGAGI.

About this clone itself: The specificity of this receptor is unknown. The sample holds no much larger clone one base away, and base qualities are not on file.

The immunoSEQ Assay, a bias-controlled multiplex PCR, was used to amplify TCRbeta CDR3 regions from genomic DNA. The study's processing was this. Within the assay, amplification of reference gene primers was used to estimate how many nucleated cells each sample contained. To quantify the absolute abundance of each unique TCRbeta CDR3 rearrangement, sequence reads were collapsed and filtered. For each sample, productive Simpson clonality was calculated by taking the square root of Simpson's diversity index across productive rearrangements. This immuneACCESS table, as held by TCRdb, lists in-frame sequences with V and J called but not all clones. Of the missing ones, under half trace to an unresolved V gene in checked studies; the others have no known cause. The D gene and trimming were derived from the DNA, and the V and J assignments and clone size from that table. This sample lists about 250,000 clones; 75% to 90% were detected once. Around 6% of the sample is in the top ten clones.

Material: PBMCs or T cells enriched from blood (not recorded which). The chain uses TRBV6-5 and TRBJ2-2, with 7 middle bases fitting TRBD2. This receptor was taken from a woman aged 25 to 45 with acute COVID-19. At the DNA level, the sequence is TGTGCCAGCAGACTCAGCGGGGCGGCCGGGGAGCTGTTTTTT. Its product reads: CASRLSGAAGELFF.